This TCR beta chain was identified in a study of T cells after posttransplantation cyclophosphamide. Sequencing was performed with immunoSEQ multiplex PCR; in TCRdb, only in-frame clones are kept and a portion is missing. Recorded here are some 46,000 clones, with no singletons, and the ten leading clones hold about 2.5%. Peripheral blood was collected from the related graft donor on the marrow donation day. This clone was recorded many times. Its antigen is currently unknown. Between the trimmed V and J ends, which lost 2 bases and 2 bases, there was a span of 14 bases. Germline values: CDR1 SGHDT, CDR2 YYEEEE. This CDR3 region has 16 residues. Study-wide findings and caveats: After PTCy, TRB diversity resembled that of CNI/methotrexate controls. Tissue-infiltrating T cells from skin or gut overlapped little with blood T cells. Later post-transplant blood repertoires were often dominated by donor CD8+ memory clones.

The rearrangement links TRBV5-6 to TRBJ1-3; D unresolved. This TCR was sampled from a man in his forties in good health, CMV-negative, and a related stem cell transplant donor. The sequencing input was PBMCs. The CDR3 loop reads CASSLYSRLTGNTIYF. In DNA form, the CDR3 reads TGTGCCAGCAGCTTATATTCGAGACTCACTGGAAACACCATATATTTT.